This TCR beta chain stems from a study of cytomegalovirus exposure and HLA in healthy donors (dated by TCRdb to the late 2010s). Regarding the study in general: An earlier analysis of 587 of the donors reported about 260 Gb of sequence data and around 120 million unique TCR beta sequences obtained from about 179 million T cells. The study aimed to test whether signatures of past pathogen exposure could be identified by cataloging public T cell receptors. Approximately 310 gigabases of sequencing data and some 85 million unique TCR sequences were included in an early release covering roughly 700 HLA-typed donors. A later analysis re-analyzed previously published TCR beta repertoires from about 600 donors and added high-resolution HLA genotyping to study TCR occurrence patterns. Every discovery cohort repertoire had been produced on one sequencing platform. Typing coverage varied by locus: roughly 620-640 donors for A, B, C, DRB1 and DQB1; 522 for DQA1; approximately 570 for DPA1; 400 to 480 for DPB1. Besides the first cohort of roughly 640 subjects, a separate validation cohort made up of some 110 different subjects was used. Among roughly 400 genotyped donors of the cohort, an average of roughly 230,000 unique TCR beta nucleotide sequences was sequenced per donor, of which 15% to 20% were non-productive. HLA typing included class I and class II loci at four-digit resolution. High-throughput TCR immunosequencing, statistical association of individual TCRs with disease status, and machine learning were combined to predict cytomegalovirus infection status. A handful of DR-DQ haplotypes were treated as single units for association and clustering because of strong linkage in the cohort. Genome-wide SNP genotypes for about three fifths of the roughly 670 donors were used in a later genetic analysis, which treated that subset as a discovery cohort. Donor age, sex, ethnicity and CMV serostatus were compiled alongside the repertoire data. The genetic ancestry cluster associated with self-reported Caucasian donors included over 65% of the 398 genotyped donors. An earlier analysis of several hundred of the donors used high-throughput TCR beta sequencing to judge whether each TCR beta V gene segment behaved as functional or pseudogenic. The study profiled the T cell repertoires of under 850 subjects by immunosequencing and related them to cytomegalovirus serostatus. Rather than drawing on any new phenotypic data, the later analysis identified candidate immune exposures from TCR beta sequences and the way those sequences occurred across donors.

The cohort was made up of approximately 700 healthy bone marrow donors. All cohort members were sampled while nominally healthy, although unrecorded immune exposures were likely present. The donor tested CMV seronegative, placing the donor among the approximately 400 seronegative members of the cohort. A peripheral blood sample was collected from each donor, and TCR beta sequencing was performed on peripheral blood mononuclear cells. Genomic DNA extraction from the blood cell samples was performed with the Qiagen DNeasy Blood Extraction Kit. Library preparation employed the immunoSEQ multiplex PCR assay. For the multiplex PCR, a mixture combining 60 forward primers for TCR Vbeta segments and 13 reverse primers for TCR Jbeta segments was used. The CDR3 region of rearranged TCR beta genes was amplified from genomic DNA by a multiplex PCR assay. The Illumina HiSeq System was used to sequence the amplified TCR beta libraries as 87-base-pair reads. The authors processed their data as follows. In a later analysis, tens of millions of unique TCR beta chains were counted across the 650 to 700 repertoires, and around 10 million of these chains were shared by at least two donors. To remove PCR and sequencing errors, raw reads were error-corrected and collapsed into unique sequences using a nearest-neighbor algorithm that merged closely related sequences. CDR3 sequences were aligned to IMGT reference sequences to assign V, D and J gene segments. For a sequence to be retained, a match of at least six nucleotides to both a V gene segment and a J gene segment was required. A rearrangement was called productive if the CDR3 had no stop codons and remained in frame with V and J, and every other rearrangement was called non-productive. Following IMGT convention, CDR3 was defined as the stretch from the second conserved V-encoded cysteine to the conserved J-encoded phenylalanine. The earlier analysis of about 620 of the donors excluded sequences that lacked an unambiguous match to a single V gene segment. An earlier analysis of almost 600 of the donors classified V segments as functional when productive rearrangements were above 56.7% and as segregating when the standard deviation between donors was above 5%. A statistical classification framework was developed to diagnose cytomegalovirus status using the catalog of TCR beta chain sequences. In a later analysis, TCR nucleotide sequences were compared against IMGT/GENE-DB human TR gene sequences so that V and J genes could be assigned. In a later analysis, CDR3 sequences and most-parsimonious VDJ recombination scenarios were assigned using the TCRdist pipeline. In a later analysis, each TCR beta chain was defined by its CDR3 amino acid sequence together with its V-gene family, and reads lacking a unique V-gene family were excluded. A later analysis removed 550 to 700 highly shared, low-generation-probability nucleotide sequences to deal with suspected cross-contamination and a sequencing artifact. In a later analysis, a clonal expansion index was calculated for each public chain from normalized within-repertoire ranks of inferred template counts. Generation probabilities in a later analysis came from a VDJ recombination model fitted to out-of-frame rearrangements, and those results were checked against IGoR. In a later analysis, hypergeometric tests were used to score TCR-TCR, TCR-HLA and TCR-CMV co-occurrence, with a repertoire-size bias correction applied to TCR pairs. In a later analysis, false discovery rates were estimated by permuting HLA or CMV assignments 20 times. A later analysis grouped co-occurring TCRs with DBSCAN, adding TCRdist sequence similarity when clustering within HLA-allele-positive subsets. Repertoires with fewer than 30,000 or more than 120,000 public chains, plus five repertoires with anomalous nucleotide sharing, were excluded from co-occurrence clustering. This is the immuneACCESS table as TCRdb keeps it, with only in-frame sequences that have V and J called. A part of the clones is gone; compared with another copy, unresolved V genes explain less than half, and the rest is unexplained. V and J calls and clone size follow that table, whereas D and trimming were derived from the DNA. The sample's table covers 65,000 to 85,000 clones. 1.4% to 1.5% of the sample is in the top ten clones.

Broader findings and caveats from the paper: Because HLA typing was unavailable for some donors at each locus, only the typed subset was used in association tests. In a later genetic analysis, a missense DCLRE1C variant was associated with V-gene and J-gene trimming of TCR beta chains, and the association was replicated in an independent cohort. In a later genetic analysis, fewer N-insertions in productive TCRs were reported among donors in an Asian-associated ancestry cluster than the roughly 700-donor mean. A cluster of highly shared sequence variants was judged likely to represent a technical artifact of the sequencing pipeline. Broadly in line with IMGT annotations, most TCR beta V segments showed up in productive rearrangements about 87% or about 30% of the time in an earlier analysis of 587 of the donors. The cohort was sequenced for TCR beta chains only, and without alpha or paired-chain data the features that could be detected were limited. According to a later analysis, most CMV-associated TCR beta chains appeared to be HLA-restricted, and the HLA associations seemed to be driven largely by CMV exposure. In a later analysis, the rate of TCR association differed among HLA loci, with DRB1 alleles having the most associated TCRs and HLA-C alleles having the fewest. The earlier analysis of approximately 590 of the donors excluded 15 to 20 rarely observed V segments, including chromosome 9 orphons, because counts were too low. Linkage disequilibrium might explain the correlated functional status among segregating V segments, but an unknown experimental factor could not be excluded. In a later analysis, several top co-occurrence clusters were reported to appear linked to parvovirus B19, influenza, CMV and Epstein-Barr virus. The study gave a list of around 170 TCR beta chains associated with cytomegalovirus. For the cohort, immune exposure information was limited to CMV serostatus. Sequencing depth was assumed to be roughly uniform across donors in the presence/absence analyses, though that assumption may not hold. A later analysis found that HLA-associated TCR beta chains were more clonally expanded and had lower generation probabilities than equally common non-associated chains. In vitro tests confirmed that a few of the cytomegalovirus-associated TCR beta chains recognize cytomegalovirus antigens. A further reported finding was that TCR beta sequences accurately predicted the HLA-A and HLA-B alleles for most subjects in the first cohort. In both the original and validation cohorts, the classifier was reported to diagnose cytomegalovirus status with high specificity and sensitivity. Some IMGT-functional V segments, including TRBV6-2 and TRBV6-3, could not be distinguished by the 87-base-pair reads and were therefore excluded. In a later analysis, more than 15,000 TCR beta sequences were associated with specific HLA alleles at a false discovery rate of 0.05. When HLA alleles, especially DR and DQ, strongly co-occurred, attributing TCR associations to individual alleles was difficult. According to the authors, the approach could potentially be generalized to other disease states and immunological phenotypes. Across donors, most TCR sequences were observed very rarely, whereas some public TCRs were present in many individuals.

Details on this clone: Its cognate antigen has yet to be identified.

CDR1 and CDR2 are read off the germline V gene as MGHDK and SYGVNS. At the junction V is shortened by 5 bases and J by 2 bases; bases outside the gene matches: 6. The CDR3, cysteine through phenylalanine, is 15 amino acids long. Here the CDR3 DNA is all that survives: 45 bases in frame from base 1. The chain links TRBV25-1 with TRBJ2-7; 10 nucleotides in the junction match TRBD2. Sequenced material: PBMCs. This TCR came from a woman aged 55-75 years in good health and CMV-seronegative. The sequence in DNA is TGTGCCAGCAGTAAACTAGCGGGGAATGCCTACGAGCAGTACTTC. Translated, it gives CASSKLAGNAYEQYF.